The rows below give T cell receptor beta chains drawn from one sample of a study of cytomegalovirus exposure and HLA in healthy donors. Libraries were prepared by immunoSEQ multiplex PCR; TCRdb keeps only in-frame clonotypes and omits some of them. Of hundreds of thousands of clones in the sample, approximately 87% were seen once. Input material: PBMCs. All receptors come from a woman aged 18-30 years in good health and CMV-seronegative. CDR3s include the opening cysteine and the closing phenylalanine or tryptophan. D genes are given only for firm matches. The size entry is marked missing in some rows and otherwise reads once, few, many or a size class.

TRBD2,TRBJ2-2,TRBV10-3,.,TGTGCCATCAGTGGCTCGCGGGAGACCGGGGAGCTGTTTTTT,CAISGSRETGELFF
.,TRBJ1-3,TRBV13,.,TGTGCCAGCACCACCGGAGACACCATATATTTT,CASTTGDTIYF
.,TRBJ1-2,TRBV7-2,.,TGTGCCAGCAGCTTCCCCCGGGACAACCCCGGGGGGGGCTATGGCTACACCTTC,CASSFPRDNPGGGYGYTF
.,TRBJ2-7,TRBV9,.,TGTGCCAGCAGCGTACAGGGGGGTGACGAGCAGTACTTC,CASSVQGGDEQYF
TRBD1,TRBJ1-2,TRBV15,.,TGTGCCACCAGCAGAGATCGGAAGGGGGCGGAAGGCTACACCTTC,CATSRDRKGAEGYTF
.,TRBJ1-2,TRBV27,.,TGTGCCAGCAGTTCCACAGGGTTTAGCTATGGCTACACCTTC,CASSSTGFSYGYTF
TRBD1,TRBJ1-1,TRBV19,few,TGTGCCAGTAGTATGAGCGGGACAGGGATCACTGAAGCTTTCTTT,CASSMSGTGITEAFF
.,TRBJ1-3,TRBV9,.,TGTGCCAGCAGCGTGGAGCAGGGTCCTGGAAACACCATATATTTT,CASSVEQGPGNTIYF
TRBD2,TRBJ2-1,TRBV7-6,.,TGTGCCAGCAGCTTAGAGGATAGCGGGACAGAGCAGTTCTTC,CASSLEDSGTEQFF
.,TRBJ2-3,TRBV7-9,.,TGTGCCAGCAGCTGGCGGGAACTCACAGATACGCAGTATTTT,CASSWRELTDTQYF
.,TRBJ2-2,TRBV9,.,TGTGCCAGCAGCGAGGACCTTGGGCGGGAGAACACCGGGGAGCTGTTTTTT,CASSEDLGRENTGELFF
.,TRBJ1-1,TRBV5-1,.,TGCGCCAGCAGCTTGGTTGGGGCCAGGACTGAAGCTTTCTTT,CASSLVGARTEAFF
TRBD1,TRBJ1-2,TRBV2,few,TGTGCCACCCGGGACAGTACCTACGCTAACTATGGCTACACCTTC,CATRDSTYANYGYTF
TRBD2,TRBJ2-1,TRBV4-3,.,TGCGCCAGCAGCCCGGCGGGAGTCTCCCACAATGAGCAGTTCTTC,CASSPAGVSHNEQFF
.,TRBJ2-5,TRBV4-1,.,TGCGCCAGCAGCCAAGATACAGGCCTGATTGAGACCCAGTACTTC,CASSQDTGLIETQYF
.,TRBJ1-2,TRBV4-3,few,TGCGCCAGCAGCCAAGAAGCAGGGATTAACTATGGCTACACCTTC,CASSQEAGINYGYTF
.,TRBJ2-6,TRBV9,.,TGTGCCAGCAGCGGGAACAGGGAAGGGGCCAACGTCCTGACTTTC,CASSGNREGANVLTF
.,TRBJ2-1,TRBV5-1,.,TGCGCCAGCAGCAAGGAGGGACTCCAATCCTACAATGAGCAGTTCTTC,CASSKEGLQSYNEQFF
.,TRBJ1-3,TRBV2,once,TGTGCCAGTCAAACAGGGTCTGGAAACACCATATATTTT,CASQTGSGNTIYF
TRBD2,TRBJ2-3,TRBV5-4,.,TGTGCCAGCGGGCCTAGCGGGAGGGTCGTCGGCACAGATACGCAGTATTTT,CASGPSGRVVGTDTQYF
TRBD1,TRBJ1-1,TRBV7-3,.,TGTGCCAGCAGCCATGGGACAGGGAACACTGAAGCTTTCTTT,CASSHGTGNTEAFF
TRBD1,TRBJ1-6,TRBV29-1,few,TGCAGCGTTAGGGACAGGGAGAATTCACCCCTCCACTTT,CSVRDRENSPLHF
.,TRBJ2-3,TRBV29-1,.,TGCAGCGTCAGACAGGTATTCACAGATACGCAGTATTTT,CSVRQVFTDTQYF
TRBD2,TRBJ2-3,TRBV28,.,TGTGCCAGCAGAAATGTCCGGGAGGGTGTTACAGATACGCAGTATTTT,CASRNVREGVTDTQYF
.,TRBJ1-3,TRBV2,once,TGTGCCAGCAGAATCGGCTCTGGAAACACCATATATTTT,CASRIGSGNTIYF
.,TRBJ2-2,TRBV27,.,TGTGCCAGCAGTTTATCAGTAGCGGCGAACACCGGGGAGCTGTTTTTT,CASSLSVAANTGELFF
.,TRBJ2-7,TRBV28,.,TGTGCCAGCAGTTTCCTCTACGAGCAGTACTTC,CASSFLYEQYF
TRBD1,TRBJ1-2,TRBV5-4,.,TGTGCCAGCAGCACGGGACAGGGGGATCCTGGCTACACCTTC,CASSTGQGDPGYTF
TRBD1,TRBJ1-1,TRBV7-2,.,TGTGCCAGCAGCTCCAGACAGGGGGCAAACACTGAAGCTTTCTTT,CASSSRQGANTEAFF
.,TRBJ2-7,TRBV9,.,TGTGCCAGCAGCCCCCCGGGAAATAAAAACTACGAGCAGTACTTC,CASSPPGNKNYEQYF
TRBD1,TRBJ1-2,TRBV19,.,TGTGCCAGTAGGGGACAGACCGTTGTATCCTATGGCTACACCTTC,CASRGQTVVSYGYTF
TRBD2,TRBJ2-3,TRBV19,.,TGTGCCAGTAGTACGCGACTAGCGGACACAGATACGCAGTATTTT,CASSTRLADTDTQYF
.,TRBJ1-5,TRBV6-6,.,TGTGCCAGCAGTTACCAGAATAGCAATCAGCCCCAGCATTTT,CASSYQNSNQPQHF
.,TRBJ1-1,TRBV4-3,.,TGCGCCAGCAGCCACGGGGAGGACACTGAAGCTTTCTTT,CASSHGEDTEAFF
.,TRBJ2-3,TRBV27,.,TGTGCCAGCAGTTTATCCCCCTTGGGGCAGATATCTAGCACAGATACGCAGTATTTT,CASSLSPLGQISSTDTQYF
.,TRBJ2-1,TRBV9,once,TGTGCCAGCAGCGTAGACGGGGGGCCGCGAACCCTAATCGAGCAGTTCTTC,CASSVDGGPRTLIEQFF
TRBD1,TRBJ1-2,TRBV9,.,TGTGCCAGCAGCGCGACAGGGGGCGCTGACTATGGCTACACCTTC,CASSATGGADYGYTF
TRBD2,TRBJ2-1,TRBV6-6,.,TGTGCCACTACTCAACTAGCGGGTCACAATGAGCAGTTCTTC,CATTQLAGHNEQFF
.,TRBJ2-7,TRBV19,.,TGTGCCAGTAGTATAGGTGGGGCACCGGGTTTCGAGCAGTACTTC,CASSIGGAPGFEQYF
.,TRBJ1-4,TRBV28,.,TGTGCCAGCAGTTTACAGGGTCTGGGTGAAAAACTGTTTTTT,CASSLQGLGEKLFF
TRBD2,TRBJ2-3,TRBV9,.,TGTGCCAGCAGCGTACTAGCGGATAGCACAGATACGCAGTATTTT,CASSVLADSTDTQYF
.,TRBJ2-1,TRBV7-9,.,TGTGCCAGCAGCTTAGGACTGGACAATGAGCAGTTCTTC,CASSLGLDNEQFF
.,TRBJ1-1,TRBV5-1,.,TGCGCCAGCAGTCTACAGGGAGCGAACACTGAAGCTTTCTTT,CASSLQGANTEAFF
.,TRBJ1-2,TRBV30,.,TGTGCCTGGAGGACTGCCGGGACTCCCTATGGCTACACCTTC,CAWRTAGTPYGYTF
TRBD2,TRBJ2-3,TRBV5-1,.,TGCGCCAGCACCTTAGTAAGGGCGGGAGGGATCACAGATACGCAGTATTTT,CASTLVRAGGITDTQYF
TRBD1,TRBJ2-7,TRBV5-1,once,TGCGCCAGCACAACCGGGACAGGGCCTTACGAGCAGTACTTC,CASTTGTGPYEQYF
.,TRBJ1-1,TRBV28,few,TGTGCCAGCAGTCCGCCTGCGGGGAGCACTGAAGCTTTCTTT,CASSPPAGSTEAFF
TRBD1,TRBJ2-1,TRBV6-4,.,TGTGCCAGCAGTGCCGAACCGGACAGGGGGTTTAGAGATGAGCAGTTCTTC,CASSAEPDRGFRDEQFF
.,TRBJ2-7,TRBV28,.,TGTGCCAGCAGTTTACCTCTTCGGAGAACCCTCGAGCAGTACTTC,CASSLPLRRTLEQYF
TRBD1,TRBJ2-3,TRBV2,.,TGTGCCAGCAGTTTACAGGGGTCCACAGATACGCAGTATTTT,CASSLQGSTDTQYF
TRBD2,TRBJ2-1,TRBV14,.,TGTGCCAGCAGCCGAGCGGGACGCTCCTACAATGAGCAGTTCTTC,CASSRAGRSYNEQFF
.,TRBJ1-4,TRBV19,.,TGTGCCAGTTCACAGGAGACTAATGAAAAACTGTTTTTT,CASSQETNEKLFF
TRBD2,TRBJ2-1,TRBV2,once,TGTGCCAGCAGTGTCCAATCTTTACTAGCGGGTGAGCAGTTCTTC,CASSVQSLLAGEQFF
.,TRBJ1-3,TRBV18,.,TGTGCCAGCTCACCATCAGGGGCTGGAAACACCATATATTTT,CASSPSGAGNTIYF
TRBD1,TRBJ1-1,TRBV27,.,TGTGCCAGCAGTTCCGGACAGGCGAACACTGAAGCTTTCTTT,CASSSGQANTEAFF
.,TRBJ1-2,TRBV9,.,TGTGCCAGCAGCGCGAGCTCGGAGGGAAGTTCTGATGGCTACACCTTC,CASSASSEGSSDGYTF